The 5 T cell receptor beta chains below all came from one sample that was sequenced in a study of T cell changes during pregnancy in multiple sclerosis. Assay: immunoSEQ multiplex PCR; the TCRdb copy retains only in-frame clones and omits some. The sample holds about 69,000 clones, 85% to 95% seen once. The sample here was peripheral blood, taken in the third trimester of pregnancy. Source of these receptors: a female donor in good health, enrolled as a control in a pregnancy study.

The chain couples TRBV15 to TRBJ2-5; D may be TRBD1 (5 bases). The CDR3 loop spans 16 amino acids. Between the trimmed V and J ends, which lost 1 base and 2 bases, there was a span of 14 bases. Germline CDR1 is LNHNV and CDR2 is YYDKDF (reference sequence). The CDR3 DNA reads TGTGCCACCAGCAGAGGAAGACAGCAATTACAAGAGACCCAGTACTTC. This translates into CATSRGRQQLQETQYF.

The V and J genes are TRBV7-9 and TRBJ1-1, with 9 bases identical to TRBD1. The CDR3 runs 13 residues. V gave up 6 bases and J gave up 2 bases; unmatched junction bases: 1. CDR1 SEHNR and CDR2 FQNEAQ come from the germline V gene (reference sequence). CDR3 protein: CASRGQGNTEAFF. The CDR3 DNA follows: TGTGCCAGCAGGGGACAGGGAAACACTGAAGCTTTCTTT.

The chain has TRBV10-3 and TRBJ2-7; tentative D call: TRBD2 (6 bases). Trimming pared 4 bases from V and 2 bases from J, leaving 9 bases between. Germline assignment: CDR1 ENHRY and CDR2 SYGVKD. This CDR3 is 13 amino acids long. The CDR3 DNA follows: TGTGCCATCAGTGTCGGGGGTCCCTACGAGCAGTACTTC. Its protein is CAISVGGPYEQYF.

The chain has TRBV7-2 and TRBJ2-2; D gene uncertain. The germline V gene encodes CDR1 SGHTA and CDR2 FQGNSA. CDR3 length equals 13 residues. The V end lost 3 bases, the J end lost 4 bases, and 6 bases lay between the germline ends. The CDR3 nucleotides read TGTGCCAGCAGCTTGCAGGTCACCGGGGAGCTGTTTTTT. Amino acids: CASSLQVTGELFF.

The J gene is TRBJ2-4, the V gene TRBV5-5, with 7 bases fitting TRBD1. J was trimmed by 0 bases and V by 4 bases; bases with no gene match: 7. This CDR3 has 16 amino acids. CDR1 and CDR2 (germline): SGHKS, YYEKEE (reference sequence). CDR3 DNA: TGTGCCAGCAGCACCGGGACAGCGCTAGCCAAAAACATTCAGTACTTC. The encoded protein is CASSTGTALAKNIQYF.